This TCR beta chain was recovered during a study of sequential checkpoint blockade in melanoma. The repertoire was sequenced with immunoSEQ multiplex PCR; TCRdb's copy has only in-frame clones and lacks some. Of roughly 30,000 clones detected, less than 85% appear once; the ten largest clones hold 18%. Looked up from germline, CDR1 is SGHTA and CDR2 is FQGNSA. There are 15 residues in the CDR3. Treatment described: randomized to nivolumab then ipilimumab (arm A) or the reverse (arm B). Patients had received no earlier DNA-damaging chemotherapy. Comment on this clone: One junction end disagrees with the germline gene, perhaps due to a read error.

The chain combines TRBV7-2 with TRBJ1-5; 7 positions match TRBD1. This sequence originates from a human donor with melanoma. Specimen: CD8+ T cells sorted from blood (inferred from file names), collected from a patient given nivolumab and ipilimumab in sequence. Written as DNA, the CDR3 is TGTGCCAGCAACTTAGCGGACAGGCTCAATCAGCCCCAGCATTTT. This encodes CASNLADRLNQPQHF.